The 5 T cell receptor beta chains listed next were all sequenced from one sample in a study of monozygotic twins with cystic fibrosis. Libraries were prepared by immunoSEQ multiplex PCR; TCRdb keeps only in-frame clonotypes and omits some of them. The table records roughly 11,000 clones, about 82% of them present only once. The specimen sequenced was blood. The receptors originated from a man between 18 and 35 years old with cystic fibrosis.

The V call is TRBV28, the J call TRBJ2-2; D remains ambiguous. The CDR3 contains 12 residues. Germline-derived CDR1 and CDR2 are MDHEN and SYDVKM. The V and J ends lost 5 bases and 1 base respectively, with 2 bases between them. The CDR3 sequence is CASSENTGELFF. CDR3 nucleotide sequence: TGTGCCAGCAGTGAGAACACCGGGGAGCTGTTTTTT.

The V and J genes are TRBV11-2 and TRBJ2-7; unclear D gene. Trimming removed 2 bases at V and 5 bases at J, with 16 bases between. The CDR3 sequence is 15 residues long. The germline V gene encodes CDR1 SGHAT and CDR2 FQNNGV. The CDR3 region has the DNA TGTGCCAGCAGCTTAAACCCAGAAAGGAGCCACGAGCAGTACTTC. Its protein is CASSLNPERSHEQYF.

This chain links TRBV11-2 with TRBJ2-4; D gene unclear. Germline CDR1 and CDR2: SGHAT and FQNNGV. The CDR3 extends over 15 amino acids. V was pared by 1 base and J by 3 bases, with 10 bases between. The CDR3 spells CASSLGGWGKNIQYF. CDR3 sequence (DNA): TGTGCCAGCAGCTTAGGGGGTTGGGGCAAAAACATTCAGTACTTC.

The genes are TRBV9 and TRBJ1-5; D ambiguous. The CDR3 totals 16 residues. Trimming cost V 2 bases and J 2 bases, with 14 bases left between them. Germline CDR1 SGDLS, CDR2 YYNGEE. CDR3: CASSVGIGEGNQPQHF. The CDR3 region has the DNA TGTGCCAGCAGCGTGGGGATCGGGGAGGGCAATCAGCCCCAGCATTTT.

CDR3 coding DNA: TGTGCCAGTAGTATCGGGGACAGGGGAGGCACTGAAGCTTTCTTT. Residues: CASSIGDRGGTEAFF. J is TRBJ1-1 and V is TRBV19, with 10 bases identical to TRBD1. Germline V CDR1 and CDR2: LNHDA, SQIVND (reference sequence). V trimming: 3 bases; J trimming: 4 bases; junction bases outside the gene matches: 5. This CDR3 comprises 15 residues.